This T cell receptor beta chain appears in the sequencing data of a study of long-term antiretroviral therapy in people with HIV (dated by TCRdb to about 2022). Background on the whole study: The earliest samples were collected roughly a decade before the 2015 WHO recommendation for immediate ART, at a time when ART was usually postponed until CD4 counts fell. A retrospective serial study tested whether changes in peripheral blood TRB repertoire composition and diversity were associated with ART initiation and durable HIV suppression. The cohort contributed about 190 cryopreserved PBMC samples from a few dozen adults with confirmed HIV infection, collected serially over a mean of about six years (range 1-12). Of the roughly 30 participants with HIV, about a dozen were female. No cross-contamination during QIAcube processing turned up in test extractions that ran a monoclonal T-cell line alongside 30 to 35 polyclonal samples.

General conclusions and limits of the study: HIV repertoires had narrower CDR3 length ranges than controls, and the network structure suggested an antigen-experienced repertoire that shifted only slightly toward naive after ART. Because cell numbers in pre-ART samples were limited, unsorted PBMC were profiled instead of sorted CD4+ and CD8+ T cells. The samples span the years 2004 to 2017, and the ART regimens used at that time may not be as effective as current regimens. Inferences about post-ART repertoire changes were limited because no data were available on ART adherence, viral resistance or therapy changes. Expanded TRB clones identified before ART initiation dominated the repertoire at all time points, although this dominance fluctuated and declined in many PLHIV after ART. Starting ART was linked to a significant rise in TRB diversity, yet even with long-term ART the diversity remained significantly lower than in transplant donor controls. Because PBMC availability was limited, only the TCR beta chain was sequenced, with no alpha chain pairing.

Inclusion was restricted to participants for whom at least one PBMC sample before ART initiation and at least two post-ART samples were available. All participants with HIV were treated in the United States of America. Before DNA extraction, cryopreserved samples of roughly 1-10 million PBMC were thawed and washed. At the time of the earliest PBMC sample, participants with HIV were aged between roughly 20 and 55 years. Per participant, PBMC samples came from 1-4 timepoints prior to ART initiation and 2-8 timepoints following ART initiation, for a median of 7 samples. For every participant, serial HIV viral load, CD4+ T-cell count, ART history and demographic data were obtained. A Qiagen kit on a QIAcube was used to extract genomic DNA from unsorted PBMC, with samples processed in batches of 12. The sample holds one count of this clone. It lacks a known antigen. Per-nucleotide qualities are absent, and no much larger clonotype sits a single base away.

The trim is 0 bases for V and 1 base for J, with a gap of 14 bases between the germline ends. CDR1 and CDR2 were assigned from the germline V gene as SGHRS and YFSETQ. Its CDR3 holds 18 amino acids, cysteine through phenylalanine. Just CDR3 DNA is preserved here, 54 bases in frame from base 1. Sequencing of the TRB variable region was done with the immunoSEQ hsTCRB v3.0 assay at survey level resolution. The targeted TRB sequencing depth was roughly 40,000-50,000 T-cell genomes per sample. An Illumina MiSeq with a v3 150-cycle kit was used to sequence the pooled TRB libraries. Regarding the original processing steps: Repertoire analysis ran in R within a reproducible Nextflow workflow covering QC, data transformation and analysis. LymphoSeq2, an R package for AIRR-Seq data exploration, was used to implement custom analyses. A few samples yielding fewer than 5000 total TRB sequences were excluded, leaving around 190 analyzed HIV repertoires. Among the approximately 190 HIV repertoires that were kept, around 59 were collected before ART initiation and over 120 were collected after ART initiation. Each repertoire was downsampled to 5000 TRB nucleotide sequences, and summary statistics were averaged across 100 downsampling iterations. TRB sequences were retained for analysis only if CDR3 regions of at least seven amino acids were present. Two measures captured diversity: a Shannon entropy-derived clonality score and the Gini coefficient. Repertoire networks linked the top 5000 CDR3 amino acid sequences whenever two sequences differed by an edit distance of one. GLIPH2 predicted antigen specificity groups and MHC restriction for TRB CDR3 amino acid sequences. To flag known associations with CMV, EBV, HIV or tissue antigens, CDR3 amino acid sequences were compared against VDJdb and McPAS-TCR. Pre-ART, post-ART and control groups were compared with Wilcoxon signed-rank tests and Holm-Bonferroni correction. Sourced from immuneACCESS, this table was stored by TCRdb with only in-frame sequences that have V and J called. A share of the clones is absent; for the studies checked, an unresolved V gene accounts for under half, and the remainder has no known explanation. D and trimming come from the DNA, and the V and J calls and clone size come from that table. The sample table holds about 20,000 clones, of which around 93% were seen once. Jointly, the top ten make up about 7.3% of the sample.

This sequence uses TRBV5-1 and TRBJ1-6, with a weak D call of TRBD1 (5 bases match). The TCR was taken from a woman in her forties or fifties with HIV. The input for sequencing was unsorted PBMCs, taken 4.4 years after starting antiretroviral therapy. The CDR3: CASSLDSDSLSYNSPLHF. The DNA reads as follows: TGCGCCAGCAGCTTGGATAGCGACAGTCTATCCTATAATTCACCCCTCCACTTT.